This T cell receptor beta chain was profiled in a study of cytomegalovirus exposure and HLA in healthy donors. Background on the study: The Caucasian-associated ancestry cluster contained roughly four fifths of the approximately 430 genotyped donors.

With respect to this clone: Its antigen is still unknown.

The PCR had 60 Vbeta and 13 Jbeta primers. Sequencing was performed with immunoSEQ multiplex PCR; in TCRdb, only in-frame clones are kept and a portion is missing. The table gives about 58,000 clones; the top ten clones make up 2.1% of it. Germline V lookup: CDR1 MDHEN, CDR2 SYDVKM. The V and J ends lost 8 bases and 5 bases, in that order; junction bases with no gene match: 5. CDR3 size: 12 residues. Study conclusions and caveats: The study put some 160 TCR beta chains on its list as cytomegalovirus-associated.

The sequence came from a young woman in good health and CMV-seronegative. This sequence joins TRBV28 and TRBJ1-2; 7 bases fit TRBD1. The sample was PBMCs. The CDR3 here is CASSDRDYGYTF. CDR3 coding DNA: TGTGCCAGCTCCGACAGGGATTATGGCTACACCTTC.